Given below is one TCR beta chain in context. Its antigen is not known. It was with random hexamers that 0.5 to 1 ug RNA was reverse transcribed. TCRdb fed the immunoSEQ multiplex PCR reads into MiXCR, producing one record per CDR3 protein. The profile shows 140,000 or so distinct CDR3 sequences, 85% to 95% of them singletons. These data are taken from a study of CD8 T cells in Susac syndrome. Study-level points and caveats: An acknowledgment was made by the study that its TCR sequencing and HLA analysis involved relatively few individuals.

Germline V gives CDR1 MDHEN, CDR2 SYDVKM. CDR3 size: 14 residues. Trimming stripped 7 bases from V and 0 bases from J, with 11 bases between. The receptor's source is a human donor with multiple sclerosis. Source material: CD4+ T cells from PBMCs. The rearrangement links TRBV28 to TRBJ2-3; D not resolved. CDR3 in amino acids: CASNDPASTDTQYF. Here the CDR3 DNA reads TGTGCCAGCAACGACCCTGCTAGCACAGATACGCAGTATTTT.